The clone carrying this T cell receptor (beta chain) showed up just a few times. The target antigen is unknown. The data were taken from a study of CD8+CD57+ T cells in acquired aplastic anemia. The CDR3 contains 15 residues. Germline loops: CDR1 SGHRS, CDR2 YFSETQ. The ends lost 0 bases at V and 6 bases at J; junction bases unmatched: 6. Broader study findings: About 27 CD8+ CDR3 sequences were shared between patients and controls. With respect to CD8+ Simpson's diversity, patients and controls did not differ significantly.

CD8+CD57+ cell expansion had been shown by flow cytometry in patients chosen for sequencing. Profiling that covered TCR beta VDJ and CDR3 relied on genomic DNA as its template. TCRdb processed the reads anew with MiXCR; each CDR3 protein has one entry. The sample yields approximately 180,000 distinct CDR3 sequences, about three fifths seen once. This clonotype originated in a human donor with aplastic anemia. The chain employs TRBV5-1 and TRBJ2-7; 10 nucleotides match TRBD2. Material: sorted CD4+, CD8+, or CD8+CD57+ T cells (not recorded which) from PBMCs. For the CDR3, the DNA is TGCGCCAGCAGCTTGGATAGCGGGGGGTTCGGCGAGCAGTACTTC. It is translated as CASSLDSGGFGEQYF.